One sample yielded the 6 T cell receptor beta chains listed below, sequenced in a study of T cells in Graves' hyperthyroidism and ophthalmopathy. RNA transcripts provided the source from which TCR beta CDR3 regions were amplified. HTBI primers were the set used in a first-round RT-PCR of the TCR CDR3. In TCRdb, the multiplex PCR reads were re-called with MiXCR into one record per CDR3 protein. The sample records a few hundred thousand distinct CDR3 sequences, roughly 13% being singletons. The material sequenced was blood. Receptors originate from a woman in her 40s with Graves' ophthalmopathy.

CDR3 DNA sequence: TGTGCCAGTAGTAAGACAGGGCGAACCTCCTACAATGAGCAGTTCTTC. Encoded protein: CASSKTGRTSYNEQFF. The rearrangement links TRBV19 to TRBJ2-1; the match to TRBD1 covers 7 bases. Germline CDR1 LNHDA, CDR2 SQIVND (reference sequence). The CDR3 consists of 16 residues. J lost 0 bases, V lost 4 bases, and 6 bases had no gene match.

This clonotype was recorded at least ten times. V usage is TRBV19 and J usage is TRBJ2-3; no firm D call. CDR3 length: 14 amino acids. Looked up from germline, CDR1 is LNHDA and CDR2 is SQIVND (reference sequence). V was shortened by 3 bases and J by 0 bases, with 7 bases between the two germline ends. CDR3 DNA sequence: TGTGCCAGTAGTATGTCTCACAGCACAGATACGCAGTATTTT. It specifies CASSMSHSTDTQYF.

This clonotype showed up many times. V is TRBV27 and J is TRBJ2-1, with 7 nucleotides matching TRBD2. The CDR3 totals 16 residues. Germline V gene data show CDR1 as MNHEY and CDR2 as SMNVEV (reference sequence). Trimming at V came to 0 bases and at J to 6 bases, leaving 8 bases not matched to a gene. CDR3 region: CASSLSRSGDPNEQFF. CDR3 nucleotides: TGTGCCAGCAGTTTATCGAGGAGCGGGGACCCCAATGAGCAGTTCTTC.

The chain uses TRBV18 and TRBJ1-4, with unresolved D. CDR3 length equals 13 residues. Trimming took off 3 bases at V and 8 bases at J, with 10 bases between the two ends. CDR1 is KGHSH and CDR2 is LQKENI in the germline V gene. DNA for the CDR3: TGTGCCAGCTCACCGTCAACCGGGGAAAAACTGTTTTTT. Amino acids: CASSPSTGEKLFF.

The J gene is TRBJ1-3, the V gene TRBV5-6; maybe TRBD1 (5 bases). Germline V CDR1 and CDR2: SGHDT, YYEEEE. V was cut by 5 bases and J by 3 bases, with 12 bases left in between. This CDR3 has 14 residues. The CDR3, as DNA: TGTGCCAGCAGAATCGGGACGCATGGAAACACCATATATTTT. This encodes CASRIGTHGNTIYF.

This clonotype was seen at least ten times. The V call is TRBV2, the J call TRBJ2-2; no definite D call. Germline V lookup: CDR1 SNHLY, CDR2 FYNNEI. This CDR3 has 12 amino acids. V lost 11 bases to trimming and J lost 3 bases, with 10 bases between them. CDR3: CAGNPDTGELFF. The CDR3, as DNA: TGTGCCGGTAATCCCGACACCGGGGAGCTGTTTTTT.